Below are 22 T cell receptor beta chains sequenced from a single sample in a study of glioma-infiltrating T cells after dendritic cell vaccination. Clones were sequenced by immunoSEQ multiplex PCR, and TCRdb holds only the in-frame ones, with some missing. The sample includes roughly 60,000 clones, approximately 86% of them seen just once. Time point defined: after dendritic cell vaccination, including at tumor progression/relapse. Sequenced material: blood, taken after dendritic cell vaccination. These TCRs come from a human donor with glioblastoma.

DNA for the CDR3: TGTGCCAGCAGCCTACAGGGAGGGAGCACTGAAGCTTTCTTT. The encoded protein is CASSLQGGSTEAFF. This chain uses TRBV9 with TRBJ1-1, with D perhaps TRBD1 (6 bases). Germline assignment: CDR1 SGDLS and CDR2 YYNGEE. There are 14 residues in the CDR3. The V end was cut by 4 bases, the J end by 4 bases, with 14 bases between. Looking up the rest from reference TRBV9 and TRBJ1-1 gives the full variable domain: DSGVTQTPKHLITATGQRVTLRCSPRSGDLSVYWYQQSLDQGLQFLIQYYNGEERAKGNILERFSAQQFPDLHSELNLSSLELGDSALYFCASSLQGGSTEAFFGQGTRLTVV.

V gene TRBV7-2 combines with J gene TRBJ2-5, with 7 bases matching TRBD1. Germline CDR1 reads SGHTA; CDR2 reads FQGNSA. This CDR3 region has 15 residues. V shed 2 bases, J shed 3 bases, and the junction held 6 bases outside the gene matches. The CDR3 DNA reads as TGTGCCAGCAGCTTATCCGGGACAGACAAAGAGACCCAGTACTTC. Encoded protein: CASSLSGTDKETQYF.

The V and J genes are TRBV5-6 and TRBJ2-7; unclear D gene. Trimming cost V 3 bases and J 1 base, with 11 bases left between them. Germline V gene sequence: CDR1 SGHDT, CDR2 YYEEEE. The CDR3 loop spans 14 amino acids. CDR3 nucleotide sequence: TGTGCCAGCAGCTCAAGCAGGTCATCCTACGAGCAGTACTTC. This encodes CASSSSRSSYEQYF.

The chain uses TRBV6-1 and TRBJ1-2; 9 bases line up with TRBD1. Trimming cost V 4 bases and J 4 bases; bases outside gene matches: 10. The CDR3 is 16 amino acids. CDR1 and CDR2 from the germline V gene are MNHNS and SASEGT. The CDR3 is CASSGTKIQGAYGYTF. CDR3 nucleotide sequence: TGTGCCAGCAGTGGGACGAAGATACAGGGGGCCTATGGCTACACCTTC.

This clone was picked up a small number of times. The J gene is TRBJ1-2, the V gene TRBV29-1, with TRBD1 identical over 8 bases. V gave up 0 bases and J gave up 6 bases; unmatched junction bases: 6. This CDR3 is built from 14 residues. The germline V gene has CDR1 SQVTM and CDR2 ANQGSEA. The CDR3 loop is CSVEDGQGANGYTF. Here the CDR3 DNA reads TGCAGCGTTGAAGATGGGCAGGGGGCGAATGGCTACACCTTC.

The chain recombines TRBV19 with TRBJ2-7, with D unclear. With 5 bases removed from V and 3 bases from J, the gap between germline ends came to 11 bases. The CDR3 extends over 13 amino acids. CDR1 is LNHDA and CDR2 is SQIVND in the germline V gene (reference sequence). The CDR3 nucleotides read TGTGCCAGTAGTTCTGCGGATCGCTACGAGCAGTACTTC. This translates into CASSSADRYEQYF.

J is TRBJ2-2 and V is TRBV6-1; D is possibly TRBD2 (5 bases). Trimming stripped 3 bases from V and 7 bases from J, with 9 bases between. Germline CDR1 and CDR2: MNHNS and SASEGT. The CDR3 is 13 amino acids. The CDR3 loop reads CASSERRVGELFF. CDR3 DNA sequence: TGTGCCAGCAGTGAGAGGCGGGTCGGGGAGCTGTTTTTT.

In this sample, this clone turned up a few times. The rearrangement uses TRBV6-1 and TRBJ2-7; D perhaps matches TRBD1 (6 bases). The CDR3 covers 12 residues. V lost 8 bases and J 6 bases, leaving 14 bases between the germline ends. CDR1 and CDR2 from the germline V gene are MNHNS and SASEGT. CDR3 in amino acids: CASPSGTIEQYF. Written as DNA, the CDR3 is TGTGCCAGCCCCTCTGGGACAATCGAGCAGTACTTC.

The chain recombines TRBV7-2 with TRBJ1-3, with 8 bases matching TRBD1. Germline V gene lookup returns CDR1 SGHTA and CDR2 FQGNSA. Germline trimming cut 4 bases from V and 3 bases from J; bases unmatched to any gene: 5. The CDR3 totals 15 residues. CDR3 loop: CASSSQGAIGNTIYF. The DNA for the CDR3 is TGTGCCAGCAGCTCGCAGGGGGCTATTGGAAACACCATATATTTT.

V usage is TRBV5-6 and J usage is TRBJ1-5; D gene uncertain. The CDR3 has 14 residues. Germline loops: CDR1 SGHDT, CDR2 YYEEEE. The germline V and J ends were trimmed by 0 bases and 1 base, with 5 bases remaining between them. In DNA form, the CDR3 reads TGTGCCAGCAGCTTGGGGCTGAGCAATCAGCCCCAGCATTTT. Residues: CASSLGLSNQPQHF. Combining the CDR3 with reference TRBV5-6 and TRBJ1-5 gives the whole variable domain DAGVTQSPTHLIKTRGQQVTLRCSPKSGHDTVSWYQQALGQGPQFIFQYYEEEERQRGNFPDRFSGHQFPNYSSELNVNALLLGDSALYLCASSLGLSNQPQHFGDGTRLSIL.

The rearrangement joins TRBV19 to TRBJ1-2; TRBD1 matches at 8 bases. CDR1 is LNHDA, CDR2 SQIVND, per germline (reference sequence). V was pared by 6 bases and J by 0 bases, with 9 bases of the junction left unmatched. CDR3 length: 16 amino acids. The CDR3 region is CASRTRDRIANYGYTF. CDR3 nucleotides: TGTGCCAGTAGGACCCGGGACAGGATAGCTAACTATGGCTACACCTTC.

This chain uses TRBV6-5 with TRBJ2-7, with TRBD2 matching 10 bases. After removal of 7 bases from V and 5 bases from J, the junction contained 5 bases not matched to a gene. The CDR3 is made up of 13 amino acids. Germline CDR1 and CDR2: MNHEY and SVGAGI. CDR3 DNA: TGTGCCAGCAAGCGGGAGGGTCGCAACGAGCAGTACTTC. As protein: CASKREGRNEQYF.

The chain has TRBV7-2 and TRBJ2-6; D may be TRBD1 (5 bases). This CDR3 has 17 residues. Deletions cut 5 bases from V and 0 bases from J, with 14 bases between. CDR1 is SGHTA and CDR2 is FQGNSA in the germline V gene. CDR3 region: CASSALTAGSGANVLTF. The CDR3 coding sequence is TGTGCCAGCAGCGCACTGACAGCCGGCTCTGGGGCCAACGTCCTGACTTTC.

This chain uses TRBV5-5 with TRBJ1-1; 9 nucleotides agree with TRBD1. This CDR3 comprises 15 residues. Unmatched junction bases numbered 4, after V lost 4 bases and J lost 0 bases. Germline V gene lookup returns CDR1 SGHKS and CDR2 YYEKEE (reference sequence). CDR3 sequence: CASSTGQGLNTEAFF. DNA of the CDR3: TGTGCCAGCAGCACGGGACAGGGATTGAACACTGAAGCTTTCTTT. The full variable domain, rest sourced from reference TRBV5-5 and TRBJ1-1, is DAGVTQSPTHLIKTRGQQVTLRCSPISGHKSVSWYQQVLGQGPQFIFQYYEKEERGRGNFPDRFSARQFPNYSSELNVNALLLGDSALYLCASSTGQGLNTEAFFGQGTRLTVV.

This clone turned up a few times. The rearrangement uses TRBV6-6 and TRBJ1-2, with D maybe TRBD1 (5 bases). CDR3 length equals 14 residues. The germline V and J ends were trimmed by 6 bases and 5 bases, with 16 bases remaining between them. The germline CDR1 and CDR2 sequences are MNHNY and SVGAGI (reference sequence). The CDR3 is CASSAVDRAYGYTF. CDR3 in DNA: TGTGCCAGCAGCGCGGTTGACAGAGCGTATGGCTACACCTTC.

The chain combines TRBV7-9 with TRBJ1-5; D is unclear. The CDR3 extends over 14 amino acids. V shed 5 bases and J shed 5 bases, with 13 bases lying between them. Germline V gene sequence: CDR1 SEHNR, CDR2 FQNEAQ (reference sequence). CDR3 amino acids: CASSLPPKHQPQHF. The CDR3 DNA reads TGTGCCAGCAGCCTTCCACCCAAGCATCAGCCCCAGCATTTT.

The gene calls are TRBV30 and TRBJ1-4, with 9 bases matching TRBD1. The junction had 9 bases not matched to a gene; V was cut back by 2 bases and J by 8 bases. Germline CDR1 and CDR2: GTSNPN and SVGIG (reference sequence). There are 15 residues in the CDR3. Here the CDR3 DNA reads TGTGCCTGGAGTCCTGGGGGACAGGGAGGCGAAAAACTGTTTTTT. Translation: CAWSPGGQGGEKLFF.

This clone was picked up one time. The chain is built from TRBV19 and TRBJ1-2; D may be TRBD1 (5 bases). Germline lookup yields CDR1 LNHDA and CDR2 SQIVND (reference sequence). The CDR3 has 13 residues. V was trimmed by 6 bases and J by 8 bases, leaving 16 bases between them. The CDR3 DNA sequence: TGTGCCAGTAGGGGGGACTTGGGTCACGGCTACACCTTC. Its translation is CASRGDLGHGYTF.

The chain is built from TRBV11-2 and TRBJ2-5; D gene uncertain. The CDR3 is 15 residues long. V was trimmed by 1 base and J by 2 bases, leaving 11 bases between them. Germline V CDR1 and CDR2: SGHAT, FQNNGV. The CDR3 bases are TGTGCCAGCAGCTTAGTATTAGAGAGTCAAGAGACCCAGTACTTC. Amino acids: CASSLVLESQETQYF.

This clone was seen a handful of times. This CDR3 is CASSLDGTGSGTTSAFF. CDR3 nucleotides: TGTGCCAGCAGCTTAGATGGGACAGGGAGTGGTACCACTTCCGCTTTCTTT. This sequence joins TRBV11-3 and TRBJ1-1, with 9 bases identical to TRBD1. Germline assignment: CDR1 SGHNT and CDR2 YENEEA. Unmatched junction bases numbered 16, after V lost 0 bases and J lost 11 bases. This CDR3 spans 17 amino acids. Looking up the rest from reference TRBV11-3 and TRBJ1-1 gives the full variable domain: EAGVVQSPRYKIIEKKQPVAFWCNPISGHNTLYWYLQNLGQGPELLIRYENEEAVDDSQLPKDRFSAERLKGVDSTLKIQPAELGDSAVYLCASSLDGTGSGTTSAFFGQGTRLTVV.

This clone was counted only a few times. The J gene is TRBJ2-1, the V gene TRBV15; a possible D gene is TRBD2 (7 bases). Germline V gives CDR1 LNHNV, CDR2 YYDKDF (reference sequence). V was shortened by 5 bases and J by 3 bases, with 14 bases between the two germline ends. The CDR3 length is 15 residues. This CDR3 is CATSAGASGYNEQFF. The CDR3 coding sequence is TGTGCCACCAGCGCAGGGGCTAGCGGCTACAATGAGCAGTTCTTC.

The V call is TRBV5-1, the J call TRBJ2-3; weak D call: TRBD1 (6 bases). Germline V gene data show CDR1 as SGHRS and CDR2 as YFSETQ. The CDR3 spans 15 residues. V was clipped by 3 bases and J by 0 bases, with 11 bases between them. As DNA, the CDR3 is TGCGCCAGCAGCTCACAGGGTAGAAGCACAGATACGCAGTATTTT. Translated, it gives CASSSQGRSTDTQYF. Full variable domain (remainder filled in from reference TRBV5-1 and TRBJ2-3): KAGVTQTPRYLIKTRGQQVTLSCSPISGHRSVSWYQQTPGQGLQFLFEYFSETQRNKGNFPGRFSGRQFSNSRSEMNVSTLELGDSALYLCASSSQGRSTDTQYFGPGTRLTVL.